The clone carrying this TCR beta chain was counted many times. Its specificity is not known. These data come from a study of T cells after yellow fever vaccination. General study points: Boosting was followed by the reappearance of most primary-vaccination clones (around 96% CD4, around 91% CD8). A small share of clonotypes appeared in both CD4 and CD8 compartments.

TCRdb re-called the 5' RACE reads through MiXCR, storing one row per CDR3 protein. The sample comprises some 300,000 distinct CDR3 sequences, approximately 10% of which are singletons, and 3% to 3.5% rests with the top ten. This CDR3 has 14 residues. With 3 bases clipped from V and 1 base from J, the junction kept 2 bases outside the gene matches. CDR1 LNHNV and CDR2 YYDKDF come from the germline V gene (reference sequence). The rearrangement links TRBV15 to TRBJ2-5, with TRBD2 identical over 7 bases. Source: CD4+ T cells sorted from PBMCs, taken 5 days after the yellow fever booster vaccination. This clonotype was sampled from a man aged 18 to 35 who received the YFV17D yellow fever vaccine. The DNA of the CDR3 is TGTGCCACCAGCAGGGGAGGGGCCCAAGAGACCCAGTACTTC. It encodes CATSRGGAQETQYF.